These 31 T cell receptor beta chains share one sample of origin, sequenced in a study of blood T cell repertoires in COVID-19. Data came from immunoSEQ multiplex PCR; TCRdb stores just in-frame clones and leaves some out. The table has under 150,000 clones, approximately 85% seen once; the top ten hold more than 7.5%. Sequencing was done on a sample of peripheral blood. All receptors come from an older woman with COVID-19, enrolled during active disease.

This clone was recorded once. The CDR3 region is CSVAQRLAKNIQYF. Here the CDR3 DNA reads TGCAGCGTTGCTCAGAGACTAGCCAAAAACATTCAGTACTTC. The rearrangement uses TRBV29-1 and TRBJ2-4; D gene uncertain. V was clipped by 4 bases and J by 0 bases, with 10 bases between them. The CDR3 has 14 amino acids. Looked up from germline, CDR1 is SQVTM and CDR2 is ANQGSEA.

V usage is TRBV7-9 and J usage is TRBJ2-7, with 8 positions matching TRBD1. The V gene end was trimmed by 5 bases and the J gene end by 5 bases; junction bases not matched to a gene: 5. The germline V gene has CDR1 SEHNR and CDR2 FQNEAQ (reference sequence). The CDR3 spans 13 residues. The DNA of the CDR3 is TGTGCCAGCAGCCCCCAGGGGGCCCACGAGCAGTACTTC. It codes for CASSPQGAHEQYF.

This clone was detected once. The chain has TRBV5-6 and TRBJ2-1; 7 bases map to TRBD1. The CDR3 totals 12 residues. V lost 2 bases and J lost 7; bases outside the gene matches: 0. CDR1 is SGHDT and CDR2 is YYEEEE in the germline V gene. The CDR3 DNA reads TGTGCCAGCAGCTTACAGGGGAATGAGCAGTTCTTC. Its translation: CASSLQGNEQFF.

The chain recombines TRBV5-5 with TRBJ2-1, with a tentative D call TRBD1 (6 bases). This CDR3 is built from 14 residues. V lost 7 bases and J 6 bases, leaving 17 bases between the germline ends. Germline CDR1 is SGHKS and CDR2 is YYEKEE (reference sequence). For the CDR3, the DNA is TGTGCCAGCCAAGGAAGGGGGTTGGGCAATGAGCAGTTCTTC. It yields the protein CASQGRGLGNEQFF.

The chain joins TRBV27 to TRBJ2-7; 7 bases fit TRBD1. Germline CDR1 reads MNHEY; CDR2 reads SMNVEV (reference sequence). The CDR3 covers 15 residues. After removal of 3 bases from V and 2 bases from J, the junction contained 7 bases not matched to a gene. CDR3 in amino acids: CASSFNPGQPYEQYF. The CDR3 region has the DNA TGTGCCAGCAGTTTTAATCCGGGACAGCCCTACGAGCAGTACTTC.

Only one count was recorded for this clone. The rearrangement uses TRBV3-1 (or the pseudogene TRBV3-2) and TRBJ2-1; D unclear. Trimming removed 5 bases from V and 7 bases from J, with 12 bases in between. The germline V gene has CDR1 LGHDT and CDR2 YNNKEL (reference sequence). This CDR3 spans 13 amino acids. The CDR3 nucleotides are TGTGCCAGCAGCGCACCTCCCGGGAATGAGCAGTTCTTC. Amino acid sequence: CASSAPPGNEQFF.

This sequence joins TRBV6-5 and TRBJ2-7; 9 positions agree with TRBD1. The CDR3 totals 14 residues. Germline CDR1 reads MNHEY; CDR2 reads SVGAGI. V was pared by 6 bases and J by 6 bases, with 9 bases of the junction left unmatched. The CDR3, as DNA: TGTGCCAGCAGGTCCGGGACAGGGCTCTCCGAGCAGTACTTC. The encoded protein is CASRSGTGLSEQYF.

The chain couples TRBV11-3 to TRBJ2-2, with a weak D call TRBD1 (5 bases). CDR1 is SGHNT, CDR2 YENEEA, per germline. The V end lost 5 bases, the J end lost 3 bases, and 10 bases lay between the germline ends. The CDR3 extends over 14 amino acids. The CDR3 nucleotides are TGTGCCAGCAGCCCCCACAGGTACACCGGGGAGCTGTTTTTT. It is translated as CASSPHRYTGELFF. Looking up the rest from reference TRBV11-3 and TRBJ2-2 gives the full variable domain: EAGVVQSPRYKIIEKKQPVAFWCNPISGHNTLYWYLQNLGQGPELLIRYENEEAVDDSQLPKDRFSAERLKGVDSTLKIQPAELGDSAVYLCASSPHRYTGELFFGEGSRLTVL.

The chain combines TRBV7-6 with TRBJ1-2, with 8 nucleotides matching TRBD1. CDR1 and CDR2 (germline): SGHVS, FNYEAQ. V gave up 5 bases and J gave up 0 bases; unmatched junction bases: 2. CDR3 size: 14 residues. In DNA, the CDR3 is TGTGCCAGCAGCCTGGGACAGGCTAACTATGGCTACACCTTC. Its protein is CASSLGQANYGYTF. Complete variable domain (other parts from reference TRBV7-6 and TRBJ1-2): GAGVSQSPRYKVTKRGQDVALRCDPISGHVSLYWYRQALGQGPEFLTYFNYEAQQDKSGLPNDRFSAERPEGSISTLTIQRTEQRDSAMYRCASSLGQANYGYTFGSGTRLTVV.

The chain recombines TRBV4-2 with TRBJ2-1; 11 bases fit TRBD2. This CDR3 comprises 20 residues. Germline V CDR1 and CDR2: LGHNA, YNFKEQ. V trimming: 1 base; J trimming: 1 base; junction bases outside the gene matches: 12. The CDR3 DNA reads as TGTGCCAGCAGCCAAGGGGGTAGCGGGGGGGCCGGTAGTTCCTACAATGAGCAGTTCTTC. Its protein is CASSQGGSGGAGSSYNEQFF.

The chain employs TRBV5-1 and TRBJ1-2; 10 bases are a match to TRBD1. The CDR3 consists of 17 residues. The V and J ends lost 3 bases and 1 base, in that order; junction bases with no gene match: 9. CDR1 and CDR2 (germline): SGHRS, YFSETQ. CDR3 amino acids: CASSSASGQGFNYGYTF. CDR3 nucleotide sequence: TGCGCCAGCAGCTCCGCTTCGGGACAGGGGTTTAACTATGGCTACACCTTC.

This clone appeared once. J is TRBJ1-2 and V is TRBV6-6; D may be TRBD1 (5 bases). V was pared by 5 bases and J by 0 bases, with 10 bases between. The CDR3 spans 14 residues. Germline assignment: CDR1 MNHNY and CDR2 SVGAGI (reference sequence). CDR3 sequence reads: CASSGTAANYGYTF. Here the CDR3 DNA reads TGTGCCAGCAGTGGGACTGCAGCTAACTATGGCTACACCTTC.

This sequence joins TRBV7-2 and TRBJ2-7; 7 nucleotides agree with TRBD2. CDR3 length: 15 amino acids. Germline assignment: CDR1 SGHTA and CDR2 FQGNSA. Trimming removed 0 bases from V and 2 bases from J; junction bases left unmatched: 4. The CDR3 spells CASSLAFSGAYEQYF. Here the CDR3 DNA reads TGTGCCAGCAGCTTAGCGTTCAGCGGGGCCTACGAGCAGTACTTC.

This clone turned up a few times. V gene TRBV5-5 combines with J gene TRBJ2-7; possible D gene TRBD2, 5 bases. CDR1 is SGHKS, CDR2 YYEKEE, per germline (reference sequence). V was shortened by 3 bases and J by 2 bases, with 15 bases between the two germline ends. The CDR3 sequence is 15 residues long. CDR3 bases: TGTGCCAGCAGCTCCTCGGACTTGTCCGCCTACGAGCAGTACTTC. Translated: CASSSSDLSAYEQYF.

V is TRBV4-3 and J is TRBJ2-7; D is unclear. CDR3 length: 15 residues. Per germline, CDR1 LGHNA and CDR2 YSLEER. The germline V and J ends were trimmed by 4 bases and 3 bases, with 16 bases remaining between them. The CDR3 nucleotides read TGCGCCAGCAGCCCCTCGGGTCGCGGTGGCTACGAGCAGTACTTC. Protein: CASSPSGRGGYEQYF.

The chain is built from TRBV4-3 and TRBJ1-4, with D possibly being TRBD1 (6 bases). CDR1 LGHNA and CDR2 YSLEER come from the germline V gene. CDR3 length equals 16 residues. V shed 0 bases and J shed 8 bases, with 16 bases lying between them. In DNA form, the CDR3 reads TGCGCCAGCAGCCAAGATCCTAGACAGGCGCAAGAAAAACTGTTTTTT. Translation gives CASSQDPRQAQEKLFF.

The gene calls are TRBV9 and TRBJ2-7; no clear D gene. CDR1 and CDR2 from the germline V gene are SGDLS and YYNGEE. The CDR3 contains 14 residues. The ends were cut back, 0 bases at V and 2 bases at J, with 9 bases in the middle. This CDR3 is CASSVETSPYEQYF. The CDR3 nucleotides read TGTGCCAGCAGCGTAGAAACTTCACCCTACGAGCAGTACTTC.

V usage is TRBV7-2 and J usage is TRBJ1-2; D is uncertain. This CDR3 has 14 amino acids. V lost 3 bases and J lost 1, with 9 bases in between. Germline CDR1 SGHTA, CDR2 FQGNSA. The CDR3 spells CASSFHNLNYGYTF. The CDR3 nucleotides read TGTGCCAGCAGCTTCCACAATCTTAACTATGGCTACACCTTC.

J is TRBJ2-7 and V is TRBV6-5, with D unresolved. Germline values: CDR1 MNHEY, CDR2 SVGAGI. The CDR3 is 15 residues long. The V and J ends lost 0 bases and 2 bases respectively, with 11 bases between them. The CDR3 sequence is CASSYSSRLTYEQYF. The CDR3 DNA reads TGTGCCAGCAGTTACTCGTCCCGACTGACCTACGAGCAGTACTTC.

The V and J genes are TRBV25-1 and TRBJ1-1, with 7 bases matching TRBD1. V was pared by 9 bases and J by 3 bases, with 10 bases of the junction left unmatched. The germline V gene encodes CDR1 MGHDK and CDR2 SYGVNS. The CDR3 contains 14 residues. CDR3 nucleotide sequence: TGTGCCAGGAGGACAGGCGGCAGGGACACTGAAGCTTTCTTT. Translated: CARRTGGRDTEAFF. Drawing the rest from reference TRBV25-1 and TRBJ1-1, the complete variable domain is EADIYQTPRYLVIGTGKKITLECSQTMGHDKMYWYQQDPGMELHLIHYSYGVNSTEKGDLSSESTVSRIRTEHFPLTLESARPSHTSQYLCARRTGGRDTEAFFGQGTRLTVV.

The J gene is TRBJ1-6, the V gene TRBV28; the match to TRBD1 covers 7 bases. V was pared by 8 bases and J by 8 bases, with 3 bases of the junction left unmatched. The CDR3 runs 12 residues. Germline CDR1 MDHEN, CDR2 SYDVKM. Here the CDR3 DNA reads TGTGCCAGCGGTACAGGGGATTCACCCCTCCACTTT. Its protein product is CASGTGDSPLHF. The entire variable domain, with the rest obtained from reference TRBV28 and TRBJ1-6, is as follows: DVKVTQSSRYLVKRTGEKVFLECVQDMDHENMFWYRQDPGLGLRLIYFSYDVKMKEKGDIPEGYSVSREKKERFSLILESASTNQTSMYLCASGTGDSPLHFGNGTRLTVT.

The chain employs TRBV4-3 and TRBJ2-6; D perhaps matches TRBD1 (6 bases). Looked up from germline, CDR1 is LGHNA and CDR2 is YSLEER. The CDR3 length is 19 residues. V was trimmed by 0 bases and J by 4 bases, leaving 19 bases between them. CDR3 bases: TGCGCCAGCAGCCAAGATCTACAGGGAGCGGCGCGAGGGGCCAACGTCCTGACTTTC. Its translation: CASSQDLQGAARGANVLTF.

V gene TRBV24-1 combines with J gene TRBJ2-3, with 8 bases lining up with TRBD2. The junction had 14 bases not matched to a gene; V was cut back by 4 bases and J by 6 bases. Germline assignment: CDR1 KGHDR and CDR2 SFDVKD. This CDR3 is built from 17 residues. This CDR3 is CATSDHGGRGGPDTQYF. The CDR3 coding sequence is TGTGCCACCAGTGACCACGGGGGACGCGGGGGGCCGGATACGCAGTATTTT.

Written as DNA, the CDR3 is TGTGCCAGCAGCGTGCCTAGCGGGGGGGCCGGGGAGCTGTTTTTT. This gives the protein CASSVPSGGAGELFF. The J gene is TRBJ2-2, the V gene TRBV4-2, with 12 bases matching TRBD2. The CDR3 has 15 amino acids. V trimming: 5 bases; J trimming: 6 bases; junction bases outside the gene matches: 4. Germline CDR1 reads LGHNA; CDR2 reads YNFKEQ.

V is TRBV4-1 and J is TRBJ2-3; tentatively, D is TRBD2 (6 bases). The CDR3 contains 18 residues. CDR1 is MGHRA, CDR2 YSYEKL, per germline. The V and J ends lost 0 bases and 4 bases respectively, with 20 bases between them. DNA of the CDR3: TGCGCCAGCAGCCAAGATCCTTCTGGTGGGGGGATAGCAGATACGCAGTATTTT. Its translation is CASSQDPSGGGIADTQYF.

This chain uses TRBV20-1 with TRBJ1-6, with unresolved D. The V end was cut by 3 bases, the J end by 9 bases, with 9 bases between. The length of the CDR3 is 12 residues. Germline V gene data show CDR1 as DFQATT and CDR2 as SNEGSKA (reference sequence). The CDR3 nucleotides read TGCAGTGCTAGTGGTCCGGGTTCACCCCTCCACTTT. Its protein product is CSASGPGSPLHF.

The chain couples TRBV27 to TRBJ1-1; the D is unclear. The V and J ends lost 3 bases and 10 bases respectively, with 15 bases between them. The CDR3 runs to 13 residues. Germline V gene lookup returns CDR1 MNHEY and CDR2 SMNVEV (reference sequence). The CDR3 here is CASSLTLSGLAFF. The CDR3, as DNA: TGTGCCAGCAGTTTGACTCTCTCGGGGTTAGCTTTCTTT.

CDR3 in amino acids: CASSIGNSNTEAFF. The CDR3 coding sequence is TGTGCCAGCAGCATAGGAAACTCAAACACTGAAGCTTTCTTT. J is TRBJ1-1 and V is TRBV7-8; D uncertain. Trimming took off 5 bases at V and 2 bases at J, with 12 bases between the two ends. The CDR3 contains 14 residues. Germline V gene lookup returns CDR1 SGHVS and CDR2 FQNEAQ.

The chain couples TRBV11-1 to TRBJ2-2, with 8 nucleotides matching TRBD1. The CDR3 consists of 16 residues. Germline loops: CDR1 SGHAT, CDR2 FQDESV (reference sequence). V shed 3 bases and J 7 bases; nucleotides not matched to a gene: 10. The CDR3 bases are TGTGCCAGCAGCTTGAGTGTGCAGGGGGCGGTCGGGGAGCTGTTTTTT. Protein product: CASSLSVQGAVGELFF. The full variable domain, with the rest looked up from reference TRBV11-1 and TRBJ2-2, is EAEVAQSPRYKITEKSQAVAFWCDPISGHATLYWYRQILGQGPELLVQFQDESVVDDSQLPKDRFSAERLKGVDSTLKIQPAELGDSAMYLCASSLSVQGAVGELFFGEGSRLTVL.

The V and J genes are TRBV14 and TRBJ1-2; maybe TRBD1 (6 bases). Between the trimmed V and J ends, which lost 4 bases and 3 bases, there was a span of 9 bases. CDR3 length: 13 residues. CDR1 and CDR2 from the germline V gene are SGHDN and FVKESK. The chain's CDR3 is CASSPTGDYGYTF. The CDR3 region has the DNA TGTGCCAGCAGCCCGACAGGTGACTATGGCTACACCTTC.

The gene calls are TRBV28 and TRBJ1-5; D gene unclear. Trimming removed 5 bases from V and 4 bases from J, with 12 bases in between. Germline V lookup: CDR1 MDHEN, CDR2 SYDVKM. The CDR3 is 14 residues long. CDR3 sequence: CASSLEWANQPQHF. DNA of the CDR3: TGTGCCAGCAGTCTGGAATGGGCGAATCAGCCCCAGCATTTT.